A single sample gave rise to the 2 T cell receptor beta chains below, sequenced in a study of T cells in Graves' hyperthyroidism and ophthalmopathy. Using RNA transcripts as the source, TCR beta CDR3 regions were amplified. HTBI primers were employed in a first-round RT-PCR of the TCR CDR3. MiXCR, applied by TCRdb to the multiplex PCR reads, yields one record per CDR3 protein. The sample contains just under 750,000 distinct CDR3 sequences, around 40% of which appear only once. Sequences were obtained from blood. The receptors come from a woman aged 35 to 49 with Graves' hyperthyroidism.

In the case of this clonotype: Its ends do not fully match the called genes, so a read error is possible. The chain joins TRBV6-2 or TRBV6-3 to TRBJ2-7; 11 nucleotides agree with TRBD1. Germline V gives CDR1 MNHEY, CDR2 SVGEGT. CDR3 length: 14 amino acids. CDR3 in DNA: TGTGCCAGCACCCACCGGGACAGGGGGAAAGAGCAGTGCTTC. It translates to CASTHRDRGKEQCF.

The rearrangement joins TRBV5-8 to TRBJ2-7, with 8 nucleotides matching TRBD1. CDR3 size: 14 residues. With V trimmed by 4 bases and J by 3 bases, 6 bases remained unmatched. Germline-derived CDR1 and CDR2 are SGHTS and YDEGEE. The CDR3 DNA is TGTGCCAGCAGCATGGACAGGGCGTTCTACGAGCAGTACTTC. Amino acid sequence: CASSMDRAFYEQYF.